A single T cell receptor (beta chain) is shown here with its context. The data were taken from a study of T cell changes during pregnancy in multiple sclerosis. Repertoires were generated with immunoSEQ multiplex PCR, while TCRdb's copy carries only in-frame clones and drops some. Of about 73,000 clones in the sample, approximately 92% were seen once. The specimen comprised peripheral blood, sampled in the third trimester of pregnancy. This TCR came from a female donor in good health, enrolled as a control in a pregnancy study.

CDR3 DNA sequence: TGTGCCAGCAGCTTAGGACCGAATGACAGGTTGGGAAGCAATCAGCCCCAGCATTTT. It codes for CASSLGPNDRLGSNQPQHF. V usage is TRBV7-9 and J usage is TRBJ1-5, with D maybe TRBD1 (6 bases). The CDR3 has 19 amino acids. Trimming took off 1 base at V and 1 base at J, with 20 bases between the two ends. Germline V gene lookup returns CDR1 SEHNR and CDR2 FQNEAQ (reference sequence).